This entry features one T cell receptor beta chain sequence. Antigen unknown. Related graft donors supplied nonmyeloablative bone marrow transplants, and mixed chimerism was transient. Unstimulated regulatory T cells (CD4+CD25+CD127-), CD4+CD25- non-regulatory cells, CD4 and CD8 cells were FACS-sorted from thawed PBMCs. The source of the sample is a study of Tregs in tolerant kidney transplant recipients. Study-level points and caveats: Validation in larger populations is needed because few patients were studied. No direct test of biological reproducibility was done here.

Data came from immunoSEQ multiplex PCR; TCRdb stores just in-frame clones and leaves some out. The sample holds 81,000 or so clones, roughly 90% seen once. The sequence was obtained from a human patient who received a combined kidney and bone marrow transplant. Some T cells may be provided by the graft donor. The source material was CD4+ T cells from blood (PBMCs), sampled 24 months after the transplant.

This CDR3 reads CAWIWREPILHF. The CDR3, as DNA: TGTGCCTGGATTTGGCGGGAGCCAATCCTCCACTTT. The chain employs TRBV30 and TRBJ1-1, with D unclear. The DNA end is a closer match to TRBJ1-6, so the J assignment may be wrong. The CDR3 runs 12 residues. CDR1 is GTSNPN, CDR2 SVGIG, per germline (reference sequence).